The sequence of this T cell receptor beta chain was determined in a study of cytomegalovirus exposure and HLA in healthy donors. TCRdb's copy holds only in-frame clones and misses some; the assay was immunoSEQ multiplex PCR. This table has roughly 200,000 clones, 80% to 85% appearing once. V was pared by 5 bases and J by 5 bases, with 13 bases between. There are 15 residues in the CDR3. CDR1 is SGHTA and CDR2 is FQGTGA in the germline V gene. The sequence derives from a woman aged 30 to 39 in good health and CMV-seronegative. The specimen was PBMCs. The chain joins TRBV7-3 to TRBJ1-6, with TRBD1 as a possible D gene (6 bases). The CDR3 loop is CASSLLGHNNSPLHF. Here the CDR3 DNA reads TGTGCCAGCAGCCTCCTGGGACATAATAATTCACCCCTCCACTTT.